The 5 T cell receptor beta chains given below trace back to one sample, sequenced in a study of T-cell memory formation after mild COVID-19. TCRdb called the 5' RACE reads again in MiXCR, with one record for every CDR3 protein. This table holds tens of thousands of distinct CDR3 sequences, about 15% found once. Sample: PBMCs or a T cell subset sorted from them (not recorded which). The receptors were sampled from an adult woman who had mild COVID-19 (a few samples of this study predate the infection). Cell type and time point are not known.

This clonotype was observed a few times. The chain is built from TRBV3-1 and TRBJ2-7; D remains unclear. Germline CDR1 LGHDT, CDR2 YNNKEL (reference sequence). This CDR3 comprises 14 residues. V dropped 4 bases and J dropped 5 bases, with 15 bases sitting between them. The DNA for the CDR3 is TGTGCCAGCAGCCCCTTGCTAGAAGTTGACGAGCAGTACTTC. Translated, it gives CASSPLLEVDEQYF.

This clonotype showed up just a few times. V usage is TRBV6-2 or TRBV6-3 and J usage is TRBJ2-7; D is uncertain. The ends were cut back, 2 bases at V and 4 bases at J, with 6 bases in the middle. From germline, CDR1 is MNHEY and CDR2 SVGEGT. This CDR3 has 12 residues. CDR3: CASSYTTYEQYF. The CDR3 DNA sequence: TGTGCCAGCAGTTACACCACATACGAGCAGTACTTC.

V is TRBV29-1 and J is TRBJ1-1, with unresolved D. V lost 4 bases to trimming and J lost 0 bases, with 12 bases between them. The CDR3 is made up of 14 amino acids. Germline-derived CDR1 and CDR2 are SQVTM and ANQGSEA. CDR3 amino acids: CSVALRNMNTEAFF. In nucleotides, the CDR3 is TGCAGCGTTGCCCTAAGGAATATGAACACTGAAGCTTTCTTT.

The chain employs TRBV27 and TRBJ2-7; D call uncertain. Germline values: CDR1 MNHEY, CDR2 SMNVEV (reference sequence). Trimming took 2 bases from V and 3 from J, leaving 8 bases between them. This CDR3 is built from 13 residues. The CDR3 DNA sequence: TGTGCCAGCAGTTTAGGGTTTTTCTACGAGCAGTACTTC. It yields the protein CASSLGFFYEQYF.

The chain recombines TRBV20-1 with TRBJ2-1; no clear D gene. This CDR3 region has 14 residues. V was cut by 0 bases and J by 0 bases, with 6 bases left in between. Per germline, CDR1 DFQATT and CDR2 SNEGSKA (reference sequence). The CDR3 is CSARDADSYNEQFF. CDR3 bases: TGCAGTGCTAGAGATGCCGACTCCTACAATGAGCAGTTCTTC.